This T cell receptor (beta chain) originates from a study of cytomegalovirus exposure and HLA in healthy donors. Study results and caveats: A list of roughly 160 TCR beta chains associated with cytomegalovirus was given. The classifier, whose performance was assessed in both the original and validation cohorts, reportedly diagnosed cytomegalovirus status with high specificity and sensitivity.

Among the roughly 120 subjects of the validation cohort, separate from the approximately 700-subject first cohort, were the donors. Generated by immunoSEQ multiplex PCR, the TCRdb table keeps only in-frame clones and is missing some. Here the sample spans 99,000 or so clones, 70% to 90% being singletons. A word on this clone: The antigen is undetermined.

The V gene end was trimmed by 6 bases and the J gene end by 2 bases; junction bases not matched to a gene: 13. The CDR3 extends over 16 amino acids. CDR1 is ENHRY, CDR2 SYGVKD, per germline. The sample consisted of PBMCs. This clonotype originated in a woman in her late teens or twenties in good health and CMV-seropositive. The rearrangement uses TRBV10-3 and TRBJ2-7; 7 bases agree with TRBD2. The CDR3 loop is CAISVRIAGLTYEQYF. The CDR3, as DNA: TGTGCCATCAGCGTCAGGATAGCGGGTCTTACCTACGAGCAGTACTTC.